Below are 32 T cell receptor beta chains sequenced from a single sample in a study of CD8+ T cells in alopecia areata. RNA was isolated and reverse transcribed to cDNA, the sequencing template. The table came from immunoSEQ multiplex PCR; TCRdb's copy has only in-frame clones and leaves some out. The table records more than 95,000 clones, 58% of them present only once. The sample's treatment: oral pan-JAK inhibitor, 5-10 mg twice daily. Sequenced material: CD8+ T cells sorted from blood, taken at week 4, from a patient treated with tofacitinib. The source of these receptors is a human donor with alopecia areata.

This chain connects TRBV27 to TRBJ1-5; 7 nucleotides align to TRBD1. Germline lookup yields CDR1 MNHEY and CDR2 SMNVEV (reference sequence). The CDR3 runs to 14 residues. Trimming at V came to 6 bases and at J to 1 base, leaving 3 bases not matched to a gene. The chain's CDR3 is CASSLTGSNQPQHF. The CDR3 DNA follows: TGTGCCAGCAGCCTGACAGGGAGCAATCAGCCCCAGCATTTT.

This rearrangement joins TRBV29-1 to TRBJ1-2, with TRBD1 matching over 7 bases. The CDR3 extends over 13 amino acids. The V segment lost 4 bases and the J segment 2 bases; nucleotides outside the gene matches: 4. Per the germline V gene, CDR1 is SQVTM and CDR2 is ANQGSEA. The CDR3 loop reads CSVGGGQNYGYTF. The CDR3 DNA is TGCAGCGTTGGCGGGGGACAGAACTATGGCTACACCTTC.

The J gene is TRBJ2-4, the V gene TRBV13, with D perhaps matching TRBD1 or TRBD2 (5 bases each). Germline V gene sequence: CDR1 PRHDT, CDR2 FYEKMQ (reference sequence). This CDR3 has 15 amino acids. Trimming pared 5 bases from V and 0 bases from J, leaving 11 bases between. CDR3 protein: CASSPRDAAKNIQYF. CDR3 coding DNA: TGTGCCAGCAGCCCCCGGGACGCAGCCAAAAACATTCAGTACTTC.

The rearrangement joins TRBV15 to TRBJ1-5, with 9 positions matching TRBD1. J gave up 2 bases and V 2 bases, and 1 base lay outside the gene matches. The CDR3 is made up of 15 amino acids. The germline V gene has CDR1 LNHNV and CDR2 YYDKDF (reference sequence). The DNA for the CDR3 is TGTGCCACCAGCAGAACAGGGGGCGGCAATCAGCCCCAGCATTTT. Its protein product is CATSRTGGGNQPQHF.

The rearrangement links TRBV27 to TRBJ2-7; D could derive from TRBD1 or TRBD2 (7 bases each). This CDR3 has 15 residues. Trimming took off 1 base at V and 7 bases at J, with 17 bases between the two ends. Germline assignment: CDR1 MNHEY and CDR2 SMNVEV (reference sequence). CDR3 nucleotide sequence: TGTGCCAGCAGTTTATGGTCAGGGGGGGAGAGGGAGCAGTACTTC. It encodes CASSLWSGGEREQYF.

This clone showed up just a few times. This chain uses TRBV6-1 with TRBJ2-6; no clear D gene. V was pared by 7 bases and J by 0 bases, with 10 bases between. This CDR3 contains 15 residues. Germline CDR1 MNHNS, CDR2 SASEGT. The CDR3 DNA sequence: TGTGCCAGCACCGGACGGTCCTCTGGGGCCAACGTCCTGACTTTC. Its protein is CASTGRSSGANVLTF.

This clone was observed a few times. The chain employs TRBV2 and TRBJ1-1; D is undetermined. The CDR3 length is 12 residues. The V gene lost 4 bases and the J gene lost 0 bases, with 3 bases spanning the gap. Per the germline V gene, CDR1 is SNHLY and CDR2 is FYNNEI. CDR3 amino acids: CASSAMNTEAFF. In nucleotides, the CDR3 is TGTGCCAGCAGTGCCATGAACACTGAAGCTTTCTTT.

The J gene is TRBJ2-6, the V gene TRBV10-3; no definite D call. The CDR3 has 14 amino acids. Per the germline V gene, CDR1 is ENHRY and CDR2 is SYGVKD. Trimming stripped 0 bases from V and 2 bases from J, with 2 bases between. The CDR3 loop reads CAISESAGANVLTF. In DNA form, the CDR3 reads TGTGCCATCAGTGAGTCGGCTGGGGCCAACGTCCTGACTTTC.

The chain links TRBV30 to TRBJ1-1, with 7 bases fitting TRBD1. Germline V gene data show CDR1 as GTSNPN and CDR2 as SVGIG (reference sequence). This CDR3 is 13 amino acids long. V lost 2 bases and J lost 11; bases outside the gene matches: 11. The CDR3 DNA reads TGTGCCTGGAGTACCGGGACAGACTTCGACGCTTTCTTT. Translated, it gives CAWSTGTDFDAFF.

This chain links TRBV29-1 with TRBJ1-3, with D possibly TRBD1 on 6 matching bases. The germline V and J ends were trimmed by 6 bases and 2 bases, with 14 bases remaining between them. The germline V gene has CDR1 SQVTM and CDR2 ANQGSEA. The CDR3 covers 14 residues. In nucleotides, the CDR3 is TGCAGCGTCGCTCCAACAGGGACTGGAAACACCATATATTTT. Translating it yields CSVAPTGTGNTIYF.

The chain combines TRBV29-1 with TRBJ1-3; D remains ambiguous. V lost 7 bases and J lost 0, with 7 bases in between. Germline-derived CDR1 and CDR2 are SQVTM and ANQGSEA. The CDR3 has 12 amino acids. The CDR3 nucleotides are TGCAGCGCCCGCCTCTCTGGAAACACCATATATTTT. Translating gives CSARLSGNTIYF.

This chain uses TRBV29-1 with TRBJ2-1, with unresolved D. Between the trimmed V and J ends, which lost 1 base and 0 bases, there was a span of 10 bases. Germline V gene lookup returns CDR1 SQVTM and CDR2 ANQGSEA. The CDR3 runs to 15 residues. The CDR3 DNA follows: TGCAGCGTTGAAGGCGGCAGCCTCTCCTACAATGAGCAGTTCTTC. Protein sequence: CSVEGGSLSYNEQFF.

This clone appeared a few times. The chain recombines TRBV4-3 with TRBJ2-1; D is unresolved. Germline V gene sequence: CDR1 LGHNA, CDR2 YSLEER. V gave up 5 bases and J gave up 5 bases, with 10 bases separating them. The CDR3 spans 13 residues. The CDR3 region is CASSLGTNNEQFF. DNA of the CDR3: TGCGCCAGCAGCTTGGGAACCAACAATGAGCAGTTCTTC.

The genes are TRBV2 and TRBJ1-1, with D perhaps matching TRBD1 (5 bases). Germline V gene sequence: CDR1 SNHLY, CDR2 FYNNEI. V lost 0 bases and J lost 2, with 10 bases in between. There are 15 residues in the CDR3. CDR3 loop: CASSEALRGNTEAFF. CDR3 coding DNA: TGTGCCAGCAGTGAAGCGCTTAGGGGCAACACTGAAGCTTTCTTT.

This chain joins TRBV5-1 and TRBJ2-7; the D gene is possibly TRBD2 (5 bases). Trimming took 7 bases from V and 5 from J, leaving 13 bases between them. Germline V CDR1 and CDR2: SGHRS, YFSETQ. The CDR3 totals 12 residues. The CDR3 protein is CASGESKDEQYF. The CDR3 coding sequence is TGCGCCAGCGGGGAGTCGAAGGACGAGCAGTACTTC.

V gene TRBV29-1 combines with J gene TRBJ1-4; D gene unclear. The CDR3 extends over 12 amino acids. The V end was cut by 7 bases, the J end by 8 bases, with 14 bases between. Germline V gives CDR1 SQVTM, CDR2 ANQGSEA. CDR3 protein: CSAGSGGEKLFF. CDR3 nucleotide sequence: TGCAGCGCCGGGAGCGGAGGGGAAAAACTGTTTTTT.

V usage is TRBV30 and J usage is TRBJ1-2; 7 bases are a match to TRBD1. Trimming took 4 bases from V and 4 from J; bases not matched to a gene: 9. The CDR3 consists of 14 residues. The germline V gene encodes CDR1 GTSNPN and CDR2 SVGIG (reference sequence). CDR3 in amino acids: CAWTGGQAPYGYTF. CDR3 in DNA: TGTGCCTGGACCGGAGGACAGGCGCCCTATGGCTACACCTTC.

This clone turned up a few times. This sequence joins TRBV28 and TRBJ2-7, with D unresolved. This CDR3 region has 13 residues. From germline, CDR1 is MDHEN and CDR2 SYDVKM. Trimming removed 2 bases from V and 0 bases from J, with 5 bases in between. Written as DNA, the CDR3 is TGTGCCAGCAGTTTACGCAACTCCTACGAGCAGTACTTC. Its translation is CASSLRNSYEQYF.

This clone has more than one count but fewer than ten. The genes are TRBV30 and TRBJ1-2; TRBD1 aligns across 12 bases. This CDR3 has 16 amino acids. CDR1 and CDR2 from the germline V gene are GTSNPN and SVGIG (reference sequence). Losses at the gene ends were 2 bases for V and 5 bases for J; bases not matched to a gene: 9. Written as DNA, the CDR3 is TGTGCCTGGAGTCTCCCGGGACAGGGGGCGAATTATGGCTACACCTTC. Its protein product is CAWSLPGQGANYGYTF. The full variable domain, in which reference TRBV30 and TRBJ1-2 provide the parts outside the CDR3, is SQTIHQWPATLVQPVGSPLSLECTVEGTSNPNLYWYRQAAGRGLQLLFYSVGIGQISSEVPQNLSASRPQDRQFILSSKKLLLSDSGFYLCAWSLPGQGANYGYTFGSGTRLTVV.

The CDR3 here is CASSTSQGQPQHF. Here the CDR3 DNA reads TGTGCCAGCAGCACCTCTCAGGGCCAGCCCCAGCATTTT. V is TRBV7-9 and J is TRBJ1-5; the D gene is possibly TRBD1 (5 bases). The CDR3 has 13 residues. Trimming removed 5 bases from V and 7 bases from J, with 12 bases in between. The germline V gene has CDR1 SEHNR and CDR2 FQNEAQ (reference sequence).

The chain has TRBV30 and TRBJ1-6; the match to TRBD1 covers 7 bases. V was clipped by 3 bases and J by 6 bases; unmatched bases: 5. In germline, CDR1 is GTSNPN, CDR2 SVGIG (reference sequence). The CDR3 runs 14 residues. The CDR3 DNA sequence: TGTGCCTGGAGGCAGGGGGTTGGTAATTCACCCCTCCACTTT. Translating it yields CAWRQGVGNSPLHF. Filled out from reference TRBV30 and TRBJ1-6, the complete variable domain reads SQTIHQWPATLVQPVGSPLSLECTVEGTSNPNLYWYRQAAGRGLQLLFYSVGIGQISSEVPQNLSASRPQDRQFILSSKKLLLSDSGFYLCAWRQGVGNSPLHFGNGTRLTVT.

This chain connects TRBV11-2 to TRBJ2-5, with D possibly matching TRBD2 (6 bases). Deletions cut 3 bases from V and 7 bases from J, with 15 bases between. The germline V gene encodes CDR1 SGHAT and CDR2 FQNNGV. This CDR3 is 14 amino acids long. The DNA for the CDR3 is TGTGCCAGCAGCTTCTTAGAAGACGGGGGGACCCAGTACTTC. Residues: CASSFLEDGGTQYF.

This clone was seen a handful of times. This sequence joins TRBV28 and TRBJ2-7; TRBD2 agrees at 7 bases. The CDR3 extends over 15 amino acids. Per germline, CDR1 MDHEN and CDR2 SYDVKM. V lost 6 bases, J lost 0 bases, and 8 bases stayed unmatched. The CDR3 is CASSPSLAASYEQYF. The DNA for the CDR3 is TGTGCCAGCAGCCCGAGTCTAGCGGCCTCCTACGAGCAGTACTTC.

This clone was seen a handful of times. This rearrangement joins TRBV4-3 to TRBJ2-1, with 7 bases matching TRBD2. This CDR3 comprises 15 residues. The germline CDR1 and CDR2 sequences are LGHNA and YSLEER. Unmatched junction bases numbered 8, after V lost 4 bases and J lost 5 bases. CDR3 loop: CASSPLPGGNNEQFF. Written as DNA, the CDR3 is TGCGCCAGCAGCCCTCTTCCCGGGGGGAACAATGAGCAGTTCTTC.

CDR3 DNA sequence: TGTGCCAGCAGCTGGGGGTCGAGCAATCAGCCCCAGCATTTT. The encoded protein is CASSWGSSNQPQHF. The J gene is TRBJ1-5, the V gene TRBV7-9; D is perhaps TRBD1 (5 bases). Germline assignment: CDR1 SEHNR and CDR2 FQNEAQ (reference sequence). This CDR3 comprises 14 residues. V was cut by 4 bases and J by 1 base, with 8 bases left in between.

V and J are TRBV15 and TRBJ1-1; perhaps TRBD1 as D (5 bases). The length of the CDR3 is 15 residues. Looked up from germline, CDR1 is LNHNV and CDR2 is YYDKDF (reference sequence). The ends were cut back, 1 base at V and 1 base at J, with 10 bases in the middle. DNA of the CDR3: TGTGCCACCAGCAGAGTAGGGGAGGGGAACACTGAAGCTTTCTTT. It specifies CATSRVGEGNTEAFF.

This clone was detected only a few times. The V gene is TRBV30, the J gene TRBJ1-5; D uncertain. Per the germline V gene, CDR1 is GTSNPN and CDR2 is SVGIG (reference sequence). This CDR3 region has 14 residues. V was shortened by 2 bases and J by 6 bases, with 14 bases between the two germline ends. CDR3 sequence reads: CAWSSGLGGQPQHF. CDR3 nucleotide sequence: TGTGCCTGGAGTTCCGGACTGGGTGGTCAGCCCCAGCATTTT.

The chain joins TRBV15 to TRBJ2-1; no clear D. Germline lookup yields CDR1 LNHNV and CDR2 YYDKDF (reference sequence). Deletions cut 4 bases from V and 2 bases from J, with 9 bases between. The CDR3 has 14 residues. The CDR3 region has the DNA TGTGCCACCAGCAAGACCGGGCCCTACAATGAGCAGTTCTTC. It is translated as CATSKTGPYNEQFF.

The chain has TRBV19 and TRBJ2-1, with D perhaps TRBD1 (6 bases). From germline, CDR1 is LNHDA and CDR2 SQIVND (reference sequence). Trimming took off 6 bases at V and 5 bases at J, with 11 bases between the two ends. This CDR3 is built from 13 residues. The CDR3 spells CASSLQGDNEQFF. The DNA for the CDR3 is TGTGCCAGTAGCCTACAGGGAGACAATGAGCAGTTCTTC.

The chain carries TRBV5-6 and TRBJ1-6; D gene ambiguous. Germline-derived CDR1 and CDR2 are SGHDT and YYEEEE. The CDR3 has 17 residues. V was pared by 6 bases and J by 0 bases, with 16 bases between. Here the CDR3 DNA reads TGTGCCAGCAACACCGGACCGACGAGCTCCTATAATTCACCCCTCCACTTT. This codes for CASNTGPTSSYNSPLHF.

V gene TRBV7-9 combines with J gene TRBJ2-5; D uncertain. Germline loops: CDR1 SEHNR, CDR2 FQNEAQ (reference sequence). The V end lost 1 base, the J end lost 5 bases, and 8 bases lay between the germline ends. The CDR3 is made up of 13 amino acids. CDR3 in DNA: TGTGCCAGCAGCTTAGTTGGCTCGGAGACCCAGTACTTC. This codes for CASSLVGSETQYF.

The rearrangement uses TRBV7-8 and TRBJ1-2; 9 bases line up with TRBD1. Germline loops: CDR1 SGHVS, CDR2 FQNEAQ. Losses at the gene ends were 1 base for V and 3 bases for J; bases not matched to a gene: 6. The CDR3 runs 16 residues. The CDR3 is CASSLEGTGRDYGYTF. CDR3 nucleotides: TGTGCCAGCAGCTTAGAGGGGACAGGGAGGGACTATGGCTACACCTTC.